These T cell receptor beta chains were read from a single sample in a study of T cells in localized non-small cell lung cancer. Only in-frame clones appear in the TCRdb table, and some are missing; sequencing was by immunoSEQ multiplex PCR. The sample has about 31,000 clones; roughly 90% are singletons. Sample: peripheral blood mononuclear cells, taken before any cancer treatment. Receptor source: a woman aged 40-70 years with stage III lung adenocarcinoma. The CDR3 runs from the conserved cysteine through the conserved F or W. The order of the fields is CDR3 DNA, CDR3 protein, J gene, D gene, clone size, CDR3 length, V gene. The D gene is left open where the match is weak. Clone sizes are given selectively: once, few, many, or a class where the clone is expanded.

TGTGCCAGCAGTGATCAGGGTTATGGCTACACCTTC	CASSDQGYGYTF	TRBJ1-2	NA	NA	12	TRBV13
TGTGCCAGCAGCCCCCGGGATGGGGGGGCGAACACTGAAGCTTTCTTT	CASSPRDGGANTEAFF	TRBJ1-1	NA	NA	16	TRBV9
TGTGCCAGCAGCCGGGCCCCAGGGACACGCGATACGCAGTATTTT	CASSRAPGTRDTQYF	TRBJ2-3	NA	NA	15	TRBV7-3
TGTGCCAGCAGCCGACTAGCGGGAGGGCGAGAGACCCAGTACTTC	CASSRLAGGRETQYF	TRBJ2-5	TRBD2	NA	15	TRBV2
TGCGCCAGCAGCCAGAAGGTAGCGGGGGGAAGGGCAGATACGCAGTATTTT	CASSQKVAGGRADTQYF	TRBJ2-3	TRBD2	NA	17	TRBV4-1
TGTGCCAGCAGTTGGAGTCCTGGCCACTTCTCCCCCGGCGGCTACACCTTC	CASSWSPGHFSPGGYTF	TRBJ1-2	NA	NA	17	TRBV27
TGTGCCAGCAGCAGGGGGCGTACAGGGACCTACGAGCAGTACTTC	CASSRGRTGTYEQYF	TRBJ2-7	TRBD1	NA	15	TRBV9
TGTGCCAGCAGTGCTAGCGGGGGGGTGCTAGAGACCCAGTACTTC	CASSASGGVLETQYF	TRBJ2-5	TRBD2	NA	15	TRBV25-1
TGTGCCAGCAGTTACGCGGATCCCGTAAACACTGAAGCTTTCTTT	CASSYADPVNTEAFF	TRBJ1-1	NA	NA	15	TRBV6-5
TGTGCCAGCAGCTTGGACAGGACCAAAGAGACCCAGTACTTC	CASSLDRTKETQYF	TRBJ2-5	TRBD1	NA	14	TRBV11-1
TGTGCCAGCAGCCTGATGGATGGGGAGCTGTTTTTT	CASSLMDGELFF	TRBJ2-2	NA	NA	12	TRBV7-6
TGCGCCAGCAAAGGACAGGGAGCGAACACTGAAGCTTTCTTT	CASKGQGANTEAFF	TRBJ1-1	TRBD1	NA	14	TRBV5-1
TGTGCCAGCAGCCCCGGACAGCCCTATGGCTACACCTTC	CASSPGQPYGYTF	TRBJ1-2	NA	NA	13	TRBV7-6
TGTGCCAGCAGCGTAGGTGGGACACTATACAATGAGCAGTTCTTC	CASSVGGTLYNEQFF	TRBJ2-1	NA	few	15	TRBV9